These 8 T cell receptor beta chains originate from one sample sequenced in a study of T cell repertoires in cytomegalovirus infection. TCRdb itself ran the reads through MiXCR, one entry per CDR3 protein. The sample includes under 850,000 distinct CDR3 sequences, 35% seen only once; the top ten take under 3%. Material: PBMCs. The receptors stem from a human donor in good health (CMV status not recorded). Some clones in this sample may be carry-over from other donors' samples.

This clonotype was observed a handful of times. The CDR3 nucleotides are TGTGCCATCTGGGACAACTCCTACGAGCAGTACTTC. It translates to CAIWDNSYEQYF. The chain is built from TRBV10-3 and TRBJ2-7; D perhaps matches TRBD1 (6 bases). CDR3 length equals 12 residues. V lost 8 bases to trimming and J lost 0 bases, with 8 bases between them. Germline V gene lookup returns CDR1 ENHRY and CDR2 SYGVKD.

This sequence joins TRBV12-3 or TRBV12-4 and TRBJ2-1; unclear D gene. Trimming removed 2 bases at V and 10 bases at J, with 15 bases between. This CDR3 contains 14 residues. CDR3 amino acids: CASSLNVPPKEQFF. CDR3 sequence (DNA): TGTGCCAGCAGTTTAAATGTGCCCCCCAAAGAGCAGTTCTTC.

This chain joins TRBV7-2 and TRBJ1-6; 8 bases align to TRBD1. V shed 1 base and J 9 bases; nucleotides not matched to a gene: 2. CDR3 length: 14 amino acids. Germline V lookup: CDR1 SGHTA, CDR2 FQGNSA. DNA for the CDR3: TGTGCCAGCAGCTTAGGCAGGGGGCTTTCACCCCTCCACTTT. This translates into CASSLGRGLSPLHF.

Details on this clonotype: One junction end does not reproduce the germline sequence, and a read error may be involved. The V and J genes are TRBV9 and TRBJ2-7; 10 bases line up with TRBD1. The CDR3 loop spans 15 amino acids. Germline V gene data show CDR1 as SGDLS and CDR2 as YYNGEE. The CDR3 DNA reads TGTGCCAGCGACCGAACCGGGACAGGGGAGGGCGAGCAGTCCTTC. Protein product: CASDRTGTGEGEQSF.

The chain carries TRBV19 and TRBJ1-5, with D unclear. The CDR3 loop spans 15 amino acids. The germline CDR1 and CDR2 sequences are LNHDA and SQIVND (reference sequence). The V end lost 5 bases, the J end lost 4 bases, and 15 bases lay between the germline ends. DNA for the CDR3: TGTGCCAGTAGTGTCCGACTGGGAATAAATCAGCCCCAGCATTTT. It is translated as CASSVRLGINQPQHF. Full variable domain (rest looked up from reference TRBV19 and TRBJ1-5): DGGITQSPKYLFRKEGQNVTLSCEQNLNHDAMYWYRQDPGQGLRLIYYSQIVNDFQKGDIAEGYSVSREKKESFPLTVTSAQKNPTAFYLCASSVRLGINQPQHFGDGTRLSIL.

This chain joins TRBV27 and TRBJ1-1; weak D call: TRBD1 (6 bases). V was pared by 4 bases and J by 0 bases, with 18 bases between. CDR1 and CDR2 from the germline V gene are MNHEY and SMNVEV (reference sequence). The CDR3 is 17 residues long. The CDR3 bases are TGTGCCAGCAGTTATCGGACAGTCCTGGGTATGAACACTGAAGCTTTCTTT. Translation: CASSYRTVLGMNTEAFF.

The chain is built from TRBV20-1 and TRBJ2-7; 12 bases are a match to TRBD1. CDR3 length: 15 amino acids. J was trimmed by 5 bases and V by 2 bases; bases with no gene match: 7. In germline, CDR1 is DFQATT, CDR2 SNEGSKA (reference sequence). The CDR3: CSARSGTGGADEQYF. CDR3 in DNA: TGCAGTGCTAGATCCGGGACAGGGGGCGCCGACGAGCAGTACTTC.

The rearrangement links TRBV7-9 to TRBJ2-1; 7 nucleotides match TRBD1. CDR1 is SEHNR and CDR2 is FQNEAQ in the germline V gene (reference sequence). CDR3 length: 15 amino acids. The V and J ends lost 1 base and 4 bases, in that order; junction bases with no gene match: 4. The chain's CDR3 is CASSLGDRLYNEQFF. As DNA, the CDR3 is TGTGCCAGCAGCTTAGGGGACAGATTGTACAATGAGCAGTTCTTC. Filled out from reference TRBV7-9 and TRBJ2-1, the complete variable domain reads DTGVSQNPRHKITKRGQNVTFRCDPISEHNRLYWYRQTLGQGPEFLTYFQNEAQLEKSRLLSDRFSAERPKGSFSTLEIQRTEQGDSAMYLCASSLGDRLYNEQFFGPGTRLTVL.